These 14 T cell receptor beta chains share one sample of origin, sequenced in a study of CD8+ T cells in alopecia areata. RNA was isolated and reverse transcribed to cDNA, the sequencing template. Clones were read by immunoSEQ multiplex PCR, and TCRdb kept only the in-frame ones, dropping some. The table records approximately 150,000 clones, 67% of them present only once. This specimen was CD8+ T cells sorted from blood, taken at week 0. These receptors came from a human donor with alopecia areata.

The chain has TRBV6-5 and TRBJ2-1; D gene uncertain. V shed 0 bases and J shed 8 bases, with 17 bases lying between them. CDR3 size: 16 residues. Per germline, CDR1 MNHEY and CDR2 SVGAGI. The CDR3 region has the DNA TGTGCCAGCAGTTACTCTTCGTATCGTGTTTGGGATGAGCAGTTCTTC. This gives the protein CASSYSSYRVWDEQFF.

CDR3: CASSASNEKLFF. CDR3 in DNA: TGTGCCAGCAGCGCAAGTAATGAAAAACTGTTTTTT. The chain is built from TRBV9 and TRBJ1-4; D is unclear. Trimming stripped 3 bases from V and 4 bases from J, with 4 bases between. Germline V lookup: CDR1 SGDLS, CDR2 YYNGEE. CDR3 length: 12 amino acids.

The chain uses TRBV29-1 and TRBJ1-2; D possibly corresponds to TRBD1 (6 bases). This CDR3 has 13 residues. The V and J ends lost 5 bases and 9 bases respectively, with 19 bases between them. Germline lookup yields CDR1 SQVTM and CDR2 ANQGSEA. The CDR3 nucleotides are TGCAGCGTTCTTTCGCCGACAGGAGATAGCTACACCTTC. Its translation is CSVLSPTGDSYTF.

The chain links TRBV7-8 to TRBJ2-5, with D possibly TRBD1 on 6 matching bases. The V gene's germline CDR1 is SGHVS and CDR2 FQNEAQ. CDR3 size: 14 residues. Trimming cost V 1 base and J 7 bases, with 13 bases left between them. The CDR3 is CASSLDRVVGTQYF. The CDR3 DNA follows: TGTGCCAGCAGCTTAGACAGGGTGGTGGGGACCCAGTACTTC.

The chain employs TRBV4-1 and TRBJ1-2; 9 nucleotides line up with TRBD1. CDR1 is MGHRA and CDR2 is YSYEKL in the germline V gene. The V and J ends lost 3 bases and 1 base, in that order; junction bases with no gene match: 0. The CDR3 extends over 14 amino acids. The CDR3 DNA is TGCGCCAGCAGCCAGGACAGGGGTAACTATGGCTACACCTTC. Protein product: CASSQDRGNYGYTF.

The gene calls are TRBV6-1 and TRBJ1-5; the D is unclear. CDR1 is MNHNS and CDR2 is SASEGT in the germline V gene. V lost 9 bases to trimming and J lost 0 bases, with 9 bases between them. This CDR3 has 13 residues. The CDR3: CASNSHSNQPQHF. DNA for the CDR3: TGTGCCAGTAACAGTCATAGCAATCAGCCCCAGCATTTT.

The sample holds a few counts of this clone. V gene TRBV7-9 combines with J gene TRBJ2-7; the D gene is possibly TRBD1 (5 bases). CDR1 and CDR2 (germline): SEHNR, FQNEAQ (reference sequence). This CDR3 comprises 13 residues. Trimming cost V 1 base and J 5 bases, with 9 bases left between them. The CDR3 loop reads CASSLEGYNEQYF. CDR3 in DNA: TGTGCCAGCAGCTTAGAGGGGTACAACGAGCAGTACTTC.

The chain links TRBV5-1 to TRBJ1-1, with a tentative D call TRBD1 (5 bases). CDR1 is SGHRS and CDR2 is YFSETQ in the germline V gene. V was trimmed by 4 bases and J by 1 base, leaving 11 bases between them. The CDR3 is 14 amino acids. The CDR3 is CASSGGGRNTEAFF. The DNA of the CDR3 is TGCGCCAGCAGCGGGGGAGGGAGGAACACTGAAGCTTTCTTT.

The chain joins TRBV13 to TRBJ2-6; 8 bases match TRBD1. The V and J ends lost 5 bases and 0 bases, in that order; junction bases with no gene match: 15. This CDR3 contains 20 residues. CDR1 and CDR2 from the germline V gene are PRHDT and FYEKMQ (reference sequence). CDR3 protein: CASSPVPGQVGSSGANVLTF. As DNA, the CDR3 is TGTGCCAGCAGCCCCGTCCCGGGACAGGTCGGGAGCTCTGGGGCCAACGTCCTGACTTTC.

The V gene is TRBV9, the J gene TRBJ2-2; a possible D gene is TRBD1 (6 bases). There are 14 residues in the CDR3. V was clipped by 4 bases and J by 4 bases, with 11 bases between them. Germline loops: CDR1 SGDLS, CDR2 YYNGEE. The DNA for the CDR3 is TGTGCCAGCAGCCCAGGACAGTCCACCGGGGAGCTGTTTTTT. It codes for CASSPGQSTGELFF. Full variable domain (rest looked up from reference TRBV9 and TRBJ2-2): DSGVTQTPKHLITATGQRVTLRCSPRSGDLSVYWYQQSLDQGLQFLIQYYNGEERAKGNILERFSAQQFPDLHSELNLSSLELGDSALYFCASSPGQSTGELFFGEGSRLTVL.

CDR3 in amino acids: CASSEPVRNRIQYF. DNA for the CDR3: TGTGCCAGCAGTGAACCGGTCCGAAATCGCATTCAGTACTTC. The genes are TRBV2 and TRBJ2-4; D unresolved. The CDR3 extends over 14 amino acids. CDR1 SNHLY and CDR2 FYNNEI come from the germline V gene. The V end lost 2 bases, the J end lost 9 bases, and 14 bases lay between the germline ends. Drawing the rest from reference TRBV2 and TRBJ2-4, the complete variable domain is EPEVTQTPSHQVTQMGQEVILRCVPISNHLYFYWYRQILGQKVEFLVSFYNNEISEKSEIFDDQFSVERPDGSNFTLKIRSTKLEDSAMYFCASSEPVRNRIQYFGAGTRLSVL.

The CDR3 DNA reads as TGTGCCAGCAGCTTAGCTCCTTATGGGGCCAACGTCCTGACTTTC. Translation gives CASSLAPYGANVLTF. The chain employs TRBV7-6 and TRBJ2-6; D call uncertain. Trimming left V 0 bases short and J 3 bases short, with 6 bases between. Germline V gene data show CDR1 as SGHVS and CDR2 as FNYEAQ. The CDR3 extends over 15 amino acids.

The J gene is TRBJ2-3, the V gene TRBV5-6; tentatively, D is TRBD1 or TRBD2 (5 bases each). Germline V gene sequence: CDR1 SGHDT, CDR2 YYEEEE. This CDR3 comprises 14 residues. Trimming took off 3 bases at V and 12 bases at J, with 20 bases between the two ends. CDR3 region: CASSSPSWGPDQYF. In DNA form, the CDR3 reads TGTGCCAGCAGCTCCCCAAGCTGGGGACCCGACCAGTATTTT.

The rearrangement links TRBV30 to TRBJ1-2, with 8 bases that match TRBD1. Per germline, CDR1 GTSNPN and CDR2 SVGIG (reference sequence). The V gene end was trimmed by 3 bases and the J gene end by 5 bases; junction bases not matched to a gene: 8. This CDR3 is built from 14 residues. The CDR3 loop is CAWRWTGPEYGYTF. Written as DNA, the CDR3 is TGTGCCTGGAGATGGACAGGGCCGGAGTATGGCTACACCTTC.